One and the same sample provided the 4 T cell receptor beta chains below, sequenced in a study of shared clonotypes between healthy human individuals. Assay used: immunoSEQ multiplex PCR; TCRdb lists only in-frame clones, some missing. The table has over 2 million clones, 85% to 95% seen once; the top ten hold around 0.38%. The sequencing input was naive CD4+ T cells from PBMCs. Regarding subset: CD45RA+ positively selected. The source of these receptors is a man aged 18 to 35 in good health. Some clones in this sample may be carry-over from other donors' samples.

The chain joins TRBV7-2 to TRBJ1-1; D is undetermined. Germline V lookup: CDR1 SGHTA, CDR2 FQGNSA. V was pared by 5 bases and J by 4 bases, with 17 bases between. CDR3 length equals 15 residues. The CDR3: CASSPAREIITEAFF. The CDR3 bases are TGTGCCAGCAGCCCGGCCCGGGAGATAATCACTGAAGCTTTCTTT. The full variable domain, in which reference TRBV7-2 and TRBJ1-1 provide the parts outside the CDR3, is GAGVSQSPSNKVTEKGKDVELRCDPISGHTALYWYRQSLGQGLEFLIYFQGNSAPDKSGLPSDRFSAERTGGSVSTLTIQRTQQEDSAVYLCASSPAREIITEAFFGQGTRLTVV.

The rearrangement uses TRBV27 and TRBJ1-2; a weak D match, TRBD1 (5 bases). The germline CDR1 and CDR2 sequences are MNHEY and SMNVEV (reference sequence). Trimming shortened V by 2 bases and J by 7 bases, and 23 bases separated the two germline ends. The length of the CDR3 is 17 residues. The CDR3 coding sequence is TGTGCCAGCAGTTTAGGGGCAGGGTTCCCTGAGGTTGGTGGCTACACCTTC. It translates to CASSLGAGFPEVGGYTF.

This chain joins TRBV4-1 and TRBJ1-3; TRBD1 is a possible D gene (5 bases). The germline V and J ends were trimmed by 0 bases and 0 bases, with 15 bases remaining between them. The CDR3 loop spans 18 amino acids. Looked up from germline, CDR1 is MGHRA and CDR2 is YSYEKL. CDR3 loop: CASSQDSGQTDSGNTIYF. The CDR3 nucleotides are TGCGCCAGCAGCCAAGACTCGGGGCAGACCGACTCTGGAAACACCATATATTTT.

The chain joins TRBV5-6 to TRBJ1-2; D is perhaps TRBD1 (5 bases). Between the trimmed V and J ends, which lost 2 bases and 4 bases, there was a span of 12 bases. The CDR3 consists of 14 residues. Germline V gene data show CDR1 as SGHDT and CDR2 as YYEEEE. The CDR3 loop is CASSFAGNSYGYTF. In nucleotides, the CDR3 is TGTGCCAGCAGCTTTGCAGGGAATAGCTATGGCTACACCTTC.